These 14 T cell receptor beta chains came from one sample sequenced in a study of cytomegalovirus exposure and HLA in healthy donors. PCR involved 60 Vbeta and 13 Jbeta primers. The data were produced by immunoSEQ multiplex PCR, yet TCRdb's version contains in-frame clones alone and is incomplete. Of 90,000 to 150,000 clones in the sample, 81% were seen once. Sequencing was performed on PBMCs. Receptors were obtained from a man aged 35 to 55 in good health and CMV-seronegative.

Remarks on this clone: One end of the junction is discordant with germline, which a read error may explain. This chain connects TRBV13 to TRBJ2-1, with 8 bases fitting TRBD2. The germline CDR1 and CDR2 sequences are PRHDT and FYEKMQ (reference sequence). The CDR3 loop spans 11 amino acids. CDR3 region: CASSLGLAQFF. The CDR3 coding sequence is TGTGCCAGCAGCCTAGGACTAGCCCAGTTCTTC.

This chain connects TRBV30 to TRBJ2-5; TRBD1 matches at 10 bases. The germline V gene has CDR1 GTSNPN and CDR2 SVGIG (reference sequence). CDR3 length: 17 amino acids. Trimming cost V 0 bases and J 5 bases; bases outside gene matches: 12. In DNA form, the CDR3 reads TGTGCCTGGAGTGTACTAGCAGGGACAGGGGTTAGGGAGACCCAGTACTTC. It is translated as CAWSVLAGTGVRETQYF.

The chain has TRBV15 and TRBJ1-4; D not certain. The germline V and J ends were trimmed by 5 bases and 1 base, with 11 bases remaining between them. This CDR3 has 15 residues. Looked up from germline, CDR1 is LNHNV and CDR2 is YYDKDF (reference sequence). CDR3 sequence (DNA): TGTGCCACCAGCTCCCAACGGGAAACTAATGAAAAACTGTTTTTT. Residues: CATSSQRETNEKLFF. The full variable domain, completed using reference TRBV15 and TRBJ1-4, is DAMVIQNPRYQVTQFGKPVTLSCSQTLNHNVMYWYQQKSSQAPKLLFHYYDKDFNNEADTPDNFQSRRPNTSFCFLDIRSPGLGDTAMYLCATSSQRETNEKLFFGSGTQLSVL.

This rearrangement joins TRBV6-5 to TRBJ2-2; 7 bases are a match to TRBD2. Trimming at V came to 6 bases and at J to 5 bases, leaving 6 bases not matched to a gene. The length of the CDR3 is 14 residues. Germline V lookup: CDR1 MNHEY, CDR2 SVGAGI. This CDR3 reads CASSQLATTGELFF. The CDR3 region has the DNA TGTGCCAGCAGCCAACTAGCGACAACCGGGGAGCTGTTTTTT.

The rearrangement uses TRBV5-1 and TRBJ2-3; possible D gene TRBD2, 6 bases. Trimming pared 0 bases from V and 6 bases from J, leaving 11 bases between. This CDR3 comprises 14 residues. Germline V gives CDR1 SGHRS, CDR2 YFSETQ. CDR3 DNA sequence: TGCGCCAGCAGCTTGGGACTAGGAGGGGATACGCAGTATTTT. Its protein is CASSLGLGGDTQYF.

The gene calls are TRBV19 and TRBJ1-2; no clear D. Deletions cut 4 bases from V and 2 bases from J, with 8 bases between. The CDR3 length is 13 residues. Germline V gene lookup returns CDR1 LNHDA and CDR2 SQIVND (reference sequence). The CDR3 DNA sequence: TGTGCCAGTAGTACTAGGGAGAACTATGGCTACACCTTC. It translates to CASSTRENYGYTF.

The chain is built from TRBV7-2 and TRBJ1-2; 10 bases are shared with TRBD1. The CDR3 extends over 16 amino acids. CDR1 is SGHTA, CDR2 FQGNSA, per germline. V lost 5 bases, J lost 2 bases, and 8 bases stayed unmatched. CDR3 sequence (DNA): TGTGCCAGCAGCCCTCGGGACAGGGGAATGAACTATGGCTACACCTTC. Translation gives CASSPRDRGMNYGYTF.

The gene calls are TRBV2 and TRBJ1-5; a possible D gene is TRBD1 (5 bases). The germline V gene has CDR1 SNHLY and CDR2 FYNNEI. This CDR3 has 14 amino acids. Deletions cut 6 bases from V and 6 bases from J, with 15 bases between. CDR3 in DNA: TGTGCCAGCAGGGCCGGGAGGGGTGGTCAGCCCCAGCATTTT. This encodes CASRAGRGGQPQHF.

This chain connects TRBV18 to TRBJ2-2; tentative D call: TRBD2 (6 bases). With 4 bases removed from V and 3 bases from J, the gap between germline ends came to 27 bases. The germline V gene encodes CDR1 KGHSH and CDR2 LQKENI. The length of the CDR3 is 20 residues. The chain's CDR3 is CASSQLPQGSGGGDTGELFF. CDR3 in DNA: TGTGCCAGCTCACAACTCCCCCAGGGCAGCGGAGGAGGGGACACCGGGGAGCTGTTTTTT.

The chain has TRBV28 and TRBJ1-1; a possible D gene is TRBD1 (6 bases). Trimming left V 3 bases short and J 7 bases short, with 15 bases between. Germline loops: CDR1 MDHEN, CDR2 SYDVKM. The CDR3 contains 14 residues. CDR3 in DNA: TGTGCCAGCAGTTTTGTTCACAGGGTTGGTGAAGCTTTCTTT. It translates to CASSFVHRVGEAFF.

The V gene is TRBV6-6, the J gene TRBJ2-7, with 7 bases aligning to TRBD2. The CDR3 is 15 residues long. The J segment lost 0 bases and the V segment lost 0 bases, leaving 2 bases of the junction unmatched. Germline V CDR1 and CDR2: MNHNY, SVGAGI (reference sequence). The CDR3 nucleotides are TGTGCCAGCAGTTACTCCGGCGGGAGCTCCTACGAGCAGTACTTC. Protein product: CASSYSGGSSYEQYF.

The chain employs TRBV18 and TRBJ1-1, with D hard to call. Germline V gene sequence: CDR1 KGHSH, CDR2 LQKENI. This CDR3 spans 12 amino acids. The V and J ends lost 3 bases and 8 bases respectively, with 10 bases between them. As DNA, the CDR3 is TGTGCCAGCTCACCGCAGACTGGGGAAGCTTTCTTT. It encodes CASSPQTGEAFF.

V gene TRBV30 combines with J gene TRBJ2-2; 12 nucleotides agree with TRBD2. Germline V gene lookup returns CDR1 GTSNPN and CDR2 SVGIG (reference sequence). This CDR3 has 16 residues. Unmatched junction bases numbered 6, after V lost 3 bases and J lost 4 bases. The CDR3 DNA is TGTGCCTGGAGGCCCCTAGCGGGAGGGCCCACCGGGGAGCTGTTTTTT. Translating it yields CAWRPLAGGPTGELFF.

This clone came up once. The CDR3 coding sequence is TGTGCCTGGAGGCGAGACAGCTTTTCCAACGAGCAGTACTTC. Protein product: CAWRRDSFSNEQYF. The chain joins TRBV30 to TRBJ2-7, with a tentative D call TRBD1 (5 bases). V was trimmed by 3 bases and J by 5 bases, leaving 17 bases between them. The germline gives CDR1 GTSNPN, CDR2 SVGIG (reference sequence). The CDR3 totals 14 residues.